Included here is one TCR beta chain sequence, with context. Its specificity is not known. This entry comes from a study of cytomegalovirus exposure and HLA in healthy donors. Study results and caveats: Reportedly, diagnosis of cytomegalovirus status by the classifier showed high specificity and sensitivity. Earlier analysis looked at TCR beta V segments, and most were productive about 90% or about 30% of the time.

Researchers ran the PCR with 60 Vbeta and 13 Jbeta primers. Clones were sequenced by immunoSEQ multiplex PCR, and TCRdb holds only the in-frame ones, with some missing. The data hold over 200,000 clones, with around 89% observed a single time. This CDR3 comprises 18 residues. With 3 bases clipped from V and 4 bases from J, the junction kept 9 bases outside the gene matches. Germline CDR1 is LGHNA and CDR2 is YSLEER. The sequence was obtained from a woman younger than 30 in good health and CMV-seronegative. Sequencing was performed on PBMCs. The chain employs TRBV4-3 and TRBJ2-5; 15 bases map to TRBD2. The CDR3 nucleotides read TGCGCCAGCAGCCAGGGGACTAGCGGGGGGAACCGGCGAGAGACCCAGTACTTC. This gives the protein CASSQGTSGGNRRETQYF.